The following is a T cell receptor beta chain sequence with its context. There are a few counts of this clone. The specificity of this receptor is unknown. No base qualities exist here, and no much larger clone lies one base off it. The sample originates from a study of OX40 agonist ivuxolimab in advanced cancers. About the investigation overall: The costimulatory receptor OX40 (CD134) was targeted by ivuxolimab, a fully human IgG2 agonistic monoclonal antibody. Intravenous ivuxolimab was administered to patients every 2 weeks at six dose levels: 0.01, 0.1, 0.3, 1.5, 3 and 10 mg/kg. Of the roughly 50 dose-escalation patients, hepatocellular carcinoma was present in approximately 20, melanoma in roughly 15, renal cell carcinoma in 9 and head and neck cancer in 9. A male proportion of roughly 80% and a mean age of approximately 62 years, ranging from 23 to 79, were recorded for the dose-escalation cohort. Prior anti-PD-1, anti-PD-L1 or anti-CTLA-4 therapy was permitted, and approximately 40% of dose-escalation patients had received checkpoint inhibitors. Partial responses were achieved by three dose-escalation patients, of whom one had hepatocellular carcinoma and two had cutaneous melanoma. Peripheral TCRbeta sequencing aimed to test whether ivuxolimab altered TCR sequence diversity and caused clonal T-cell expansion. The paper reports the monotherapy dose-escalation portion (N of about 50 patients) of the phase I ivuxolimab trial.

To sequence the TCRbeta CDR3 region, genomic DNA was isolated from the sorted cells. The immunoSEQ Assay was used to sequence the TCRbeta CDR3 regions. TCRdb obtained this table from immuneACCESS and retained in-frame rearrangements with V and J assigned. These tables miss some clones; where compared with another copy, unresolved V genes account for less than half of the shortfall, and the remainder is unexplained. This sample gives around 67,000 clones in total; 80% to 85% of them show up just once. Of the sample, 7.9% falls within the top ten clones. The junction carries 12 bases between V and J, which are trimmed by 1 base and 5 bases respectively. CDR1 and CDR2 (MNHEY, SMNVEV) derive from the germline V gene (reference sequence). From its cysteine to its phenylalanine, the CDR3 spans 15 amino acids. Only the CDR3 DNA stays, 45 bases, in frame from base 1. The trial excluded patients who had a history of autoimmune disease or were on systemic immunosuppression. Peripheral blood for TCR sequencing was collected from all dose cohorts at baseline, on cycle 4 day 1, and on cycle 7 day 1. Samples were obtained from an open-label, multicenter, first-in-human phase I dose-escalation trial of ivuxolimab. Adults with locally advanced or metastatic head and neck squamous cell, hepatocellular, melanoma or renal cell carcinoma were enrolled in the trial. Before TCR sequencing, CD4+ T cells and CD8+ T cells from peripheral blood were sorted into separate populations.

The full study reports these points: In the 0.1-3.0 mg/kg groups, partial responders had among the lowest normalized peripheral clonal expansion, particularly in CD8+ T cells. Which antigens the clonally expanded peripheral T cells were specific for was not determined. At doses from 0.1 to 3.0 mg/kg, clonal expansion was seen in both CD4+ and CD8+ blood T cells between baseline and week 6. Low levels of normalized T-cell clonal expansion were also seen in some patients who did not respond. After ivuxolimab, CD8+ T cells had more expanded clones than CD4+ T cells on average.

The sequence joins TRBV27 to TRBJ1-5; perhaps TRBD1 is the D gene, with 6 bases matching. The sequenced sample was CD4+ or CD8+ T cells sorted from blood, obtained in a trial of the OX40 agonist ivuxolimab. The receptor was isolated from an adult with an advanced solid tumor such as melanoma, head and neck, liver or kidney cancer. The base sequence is TGTGCCAGCAGTTTATTTCGGGGGCTTGATCAGCCCCAGCATTTT. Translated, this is CASSLFRGLDQPQHF.